Shown below are 3 T cell receptor beta chains from a single sample sequenced in a study of blood T cell repertoires in COVID-19. The repertoire was sequenced with immunoSEQ multiplex PCR; TCRdb's copy has only in-frame clones and lacks some. The profile covers hundreds of thousands of clones, with about 91% appearing a single time and around 12% taken by the ten largest. Sequences were obtained from peripheral blood. The source of these receptors is a woman in her forties or fifties with COVID-19, enrolled during active disease.

The V gene is TRBV30, the J gene TRBJ2-5; the D gene is possibly TRBD1 (5 bases). This CDR3 contains 13 residues. Trimming left V 4 bases short and J 5 bases short, with 14 bases between. Germline V lookup: CDR1 GTSNPN, CDR2 SVGIG (reference sequence). This CDR3 is CAWNSRAPETQYF. The CDR3 DNA sequence: TGTGCCTGGAATAGCAGGGCCCCCGAGACCCAGTACTTC.

The chain recombines TRBV4-1 with TRBJ1-1; D not certain. Trimming removed 4 bases from V and 1 base from J, with 7 bases in between. CDR3 length: 13 amino acids. Germline CDR1 and CDR2: MGHRA and YSYEKL. The chain's CDR3 is CASSPPGNTEAFF. The CDR3 nucleotides are TGCGCCAGCAGCCCCCCGGGGAACACTGAAGCTTTCTTT.

This sequence joins TRBV27 and TRBJ1-4, with a weak D call TRBD1 (6 bases). The length of the CDR3 is 14 residues. CDR1 and CDR2 (germline): MNHEY, SMNVEV (reference sequence). V lost 6 bases and J lost 5, with 13 bases in between. Written as DNA, the CDR3 is TGTGCCAGCAGCCCGGGACATTTGAATGAAAAACTGTTTTTT. Translated, it gives CASSPGHLNEKLFF.